This T cell receptor (beta chain) emerged from a study of cytomegalovirus exposure and HLA in healthy donors. This clone appeared a single time. The primer mix had 60 Vbeta and 13 Jbeta primers. Sequencing used immunoSEQ multiplex PCR; TCRdb keeps in-frame clones, though not all of them. The repertoire holds 150,000 to 200,000 clones, around 80% seen once, with roughly 8.2% in the top ten. J gave up 4 bases and V 6 bases, and 5 bases lay outside the gene matches. Looked up from germline, CDR1 is MDHEN and CDR2 is SYDVKM. CDR3 size: 15 residues. V is TRBV28 and J is TRBJ2-6; TRBD1 agrees at 8 bases. The sample taken for sequencing was PBMCs. This receptor was obtained from a woman between 40 and 55 years old in good health and CMV-seropositive. CDR3 bases: TGTGCCAGCAGCACGACAGGGGTCGGGGCCAACGTCCTGACTTTC. Residues: CASSTTGVGANVLTF.